The rows below give T cell receptor beta chains drawn from one sample of a study of cytomegalovirus exposure and HLA in healthy donors. TCRdb keeps only in-frame clones here, not all; method: immunoSEQ multiplex PCR. The table shows 150,000 to 200,000 clones, with roughly 82% occurring only once. The specimen was PBMCs. The source of these receptors is a man between 18 and 29 years old in good health and CMV-seropositive. Each CDR3 is given with its conserved first and last residue. Fields, in order: clone size, V gene, D gene, J gene, CDR3 DNA, CDR3 protein. D genes are given only for firm matches. Where a row states a size, it is once, few, many or the class of an expanded clone; other rows omit it.

-	TRBV6-6	TRBD2	TRBJ2-1	TGTGCCAGCAGCTCCTCTCTAGCGGGAGGGAACAATGAGCAGTTCTTC	CASSSSLAGGNNEQFF
-	TRBV7-6	-	TRBJ2-1	TGTGCCAGCAGCGAACGGGCGGCGGGCCAAGGCAACAATGAGCAGTTCTTC	CASSERAAGQGNNEQFF
-	TRBV14	TRBD2	TRBJ2-7	TGTGCCAGCAGCCCCCACTTAGGGACTAGGGGATTCGGACGGTTGGAGCAGTACTTC	CASSPHLGTRGFGRLEQYF
-	TRBV19	TRBD1	TRBJ2-7	TGTGCCAGTAGTATAGAGGCAGGGGGTCACTACGAGCAGTACTTC	CASSIEAGGHYEQYF
-	TRBV19	TRBD2	TRBJ2-2	TGTGCCACCGAGGGACTAGCGGGAGCAGGCACCGGGGAGCTGTTTTTT	CATEGLAGAGTGELFF
-	TRBV2	TRBD1	TRBJ2-7	TGTGCCAGCCAACAGGGGGACGAGCAGTACTTC	CASQQGDEQYF
-	TRBV27	TRBD2	TRBJ2-1	TGTGCCAGCAGTTTTAGCCTAGCGGGAGATAGTGAGCAGTTCTTC	CASSFSLAGDSEQFF
-	TRBV9	TRBD2	TRBJ2-1	TGTGCCAGCAGTTCGGGAGGGCAACGGTTGGATGAGCAGTTCTTC	CASSSGGQRLDEQFF
once	TRBV5-6	TRBD2	TRBJ2-7	TGTGCCAGCAGCTTGGCCGGGGGGACTAGCGTCACCTACGAGCAGTACTTC	CASSLAGGTSVTYEQYF
-	TRBV27	TRBD1	TRBJ2-1	TGTGCCAGCTATCAGGGGGCAGCCTACAATGAGCAGTTCTTC	CASYQGAAYNEQFF
-	TRBV6-1	TRBD2	TRBJ2-5	TGTGCCACCGCGAGGGGGGCGGGAGGGGTAGAGACCCAGTACTTC	CATARGAGGVETQYF
-	TRBV5-4	-	TRBJ2-7	TGTGCCAGCAGCTCCAGGGGACCCTACGAGCAGTACTTC	CASSSRGPYEQYF
-	TRBV4-1	-	TRBJ1-5	TGCGCCAGCAGCCAAGAAGGGGTCATATCGGGCAATCAGCCCCAGCATTTT	CASSQEGVISGNQPQHF
-	TRBV10-1	-	TRBJ1-2	TGCGCCAGCAGTGAGTGGCCCCCCGCGGGGTGCTATGGCTACACCTTC	CASSEWPPAGCYGYTF
-	TRBV5-6	TRBD1	TRBJ2-1	TGTGCCAGCAGCTTTTACAGGGGGACAGTTGAGCAGTTCTTC	CASSFYRGTVEQFF
once	TRBV2	-	TRBJ2-5	TGTGCCAGCAGAGACCAGGAAGGAAGGAAGACCCAGTACTTC	CASRDQEGRKTQYF
-	TRBV5-6	-	TRBJ2-7	TGTGCCAGCAGTTCGGTCATTTCCTACGAGCAGTACTTC	CASSSVISYEQYF
-	TRBV18	-	TRBJ2-3	TGTGCCAGCTCACCAATCCAGCGGGGCACAGATACGCAGTATTTT	CASSPIQRGTDTQYF
-	TRBV28	-	TRBJ2-1	TGTGCCAGCAGTTTAAAAGGGGATGAGCAGTTCTTC	CASSLKGDEQFF
-	TRBV7-8	TRBD2	TRBJ2-1	TGTGCCAGCAGCTCCGGGACTAGCGGAGGTGAGCAGTTCTTC	CASSSGTSGGEQFF
few	TRBV25-1	-	TRBJ2-7	TGTGCCAGCCGCGGGACAGAGGGCGACGAGCAGTACTTC	CASRGTEGDEQYF
-	TRBV6-5	-	TRBJ1-1	TGTGCCGGTCACAGAGAGACGAACACTGAAGCTTTCTTT	CAGHRETNTEAFF
-	TRBV4-3	TRBD2	TRBJ2-1	TGCGCCAGCAGCTTGGGGACTAGCGGGACAGACAATGAGCAGTTCTTC	CASSLGTSGTDNEQFF
-	TRBV29-1	-	TRBJ1-1	TGCAGCGTTAAACGGACAGTCATGAACACTGAAGCTTTCTTT	CSVKRTVMNTEAFF
-	TRBV12-2	-	TRBJ1-5	TGTGCAAGTCGCGGCGTGGGGGGAAATCAGCCCCAGCATTTT	CASRGVGGNQPQHF
-	TRBV29-1	TRBD2	TRBJ2-1	TGCAGCGCCGGGACTAGCCCTTACAATGAGCAGTTCTTC	CSAGTSPYNEQFF
-	TRBV4-3	TRBD2	TRBJ2-3	TGCGCCAGCAGCCAAGATGCGGGGACGGCTAGCGGGCGCACAGATACGCAGTATTTT	CASSQDAGTASGRTDTQYF
once	TRBV28	-	TRBJ2-1	TGTGCCAGCAGTCCTCGCCGGACAGCCTACTACAATGAGCAGTTCTTC	CASSPRRTAYYNEQFF
-	TRBV30	-	TRBJ1-1	TGTGCCTGGAGTGTATGGGGCTCCATGAACACTGAAGCTTTCTTT	CAWSVWGSMNTEAFF
-	TRBV28	-	TRBJ2-1	TGTGCCAGCAGTTTAGCGGCATTGGGTGAGCAGTTCTTC	CASSLAALGEQFF
-	TRBV6-6	-	TRBJ2-5	TGTGCCAGCAGTTACCGGACTACCGAGACCCAGTACTTC	CASSYRTTETQYF
few	TRBV2	-	TRBJ2-7	TGTGCCAGCAGAGGCGGGGTCTACGAGCAGTACTTC	CASRGGVYEQYF
-	TRBV28	-	TRBJ1-1	TGTGCCAGCAGCCCCCTCAAGTTGGGGGAGGGAACTGAAGCTTTCTTT	CASSPLKLGEGTEAFF
-	TRBV6-4	-	TRBJ1-1	TGTGCCAGCAGTGTTTCAATTCAAACTGAAGCTTTCTTT	CASSVSIQTEAFF
-	TRBV10-3	-	TRBJ2-7	TGTGCCATCAGCCCCGGACTCGAATACGAGCAGTACTTC	CAISPGLEYEQYF
-	TRBV30	TRBD2	TRBJ2-5	TGTGCCTGGGGCGGGGGCCAAGAGACCCAGTACTTC	CAWGGGQETQYF
-	TRBV27	TRBD2	TRBJ2-3	TGTGCCAGCAGTTTGGTGGGAGGGTTCACAGATACGCAGTATTTT	CASSLVGGFTDTQYF
once	TRBV7-6	TRBD2	TRBJ2-1	TGTGCCAGCAGCTCGGGACTAGCGGGAGTCAATGAGCAGTTCTTC	CASSSGLAGVNEQFF
-	TRBV9	TRBD2	TRBJ2-1	TGTGCCAGCAGCCCGGGGAGGGACGTCGGCCACAATGAGCAGTTCTTC	CASSPGRDVGHNEQFF
few	TRBV11-3	TRBD2	TRBJ2-2	TGTGCCAGCAGCGCTAGGACTAGCGGGATGACCGGGGAGCTGTTTTTT	CASSARTSGMTGELFF
once	TRBV27	-	TRBJ2-3	TGTGCCAGCCGCTACTTGGATACGCAGTATTTT	CASRYLDTQYF
-	TRBV2	TRBD1	TRBJ2-3	TGTGCCAGCAGTGGGACAGGGGCCGATACGCAGTATTTT	CASSGTGADTQYF
-	TRBV19	-	TRBJ2-7	TGTGCCACGGGGGGACAGGCCATGTACGAGCAGTACTTC	CATGGQAMYEQYF
-	TRBV6-1	-	TRBJ2-7	TGTGCCAGCAGTGATCAGGGGAGCTCCTACGAGCAGTACTTC	CASSDQGSSYEQYF
-	TRBV18	TRBD1	TRBJ1-2	TGTGCCAGCTCACCGACAGGGGGTAATGGCTACACCTTC	CASSPTGGNGYTF
-	TRBV9	-	TRBJ2-7	TGTGCCAGCAGCGTAGCTGGCAGCGGCGAGCAGTACTTC	CASSVAGSGEQYF
few	TRBV5-4	-	TRBJ1-1	TGTGCCAGCAGCTTCGCCAGGGACACTGAAGCTTTCTTT	CASSFARDTEAFF
-	TRBV28	-	TRBJ1-2	TGTGCCAGCAGGCTGGGGAGGGGGGGCGCGAAAGGCTACACCTTC	CASRLGRGGAKGYTF
-	TRBV15	-	TRBJ1-2	TGTGCCACCAGCAGAGATCCAGCCAGCGGTAGCTATGGCTACACCTTC	CATSRDPASGSYGYTF
-	TRBV6-5	-	TRBJ1-2	TGTGCCAGTTGGGGTGAGGTCGCAGGGATCTATGGCTACACCTTC	CASWGEVAGIYGYTF
-	TRBV19	TRBD1	TRBJ1-1	TGTGCCAGTAGTACGACTTTTATAGGACAGGTAGCCACTGAAGCTTTCTTT	CASSTTFIGQVATEAFF
-	TRBV2	TRBD2	TRBJ2-7	TGTGCCAGCAGGAAGGCTAGCGGGGACCGGGGGGAGCAGTACTTC	CASRKASGDRGEQYF
-	TRBV6-5	-	TRBJ2-4	TGTGCCAGCACTTCCGCGGGGGCAGCCAAAAACATTCAGTACTTC	CASTSAGAAKNIQYF
few	TRBV19	-	TRBJ2-2	TGTGCCAGTGGGCTAATCGGGGAGCTGTTTTTT	CASGLIGELFF